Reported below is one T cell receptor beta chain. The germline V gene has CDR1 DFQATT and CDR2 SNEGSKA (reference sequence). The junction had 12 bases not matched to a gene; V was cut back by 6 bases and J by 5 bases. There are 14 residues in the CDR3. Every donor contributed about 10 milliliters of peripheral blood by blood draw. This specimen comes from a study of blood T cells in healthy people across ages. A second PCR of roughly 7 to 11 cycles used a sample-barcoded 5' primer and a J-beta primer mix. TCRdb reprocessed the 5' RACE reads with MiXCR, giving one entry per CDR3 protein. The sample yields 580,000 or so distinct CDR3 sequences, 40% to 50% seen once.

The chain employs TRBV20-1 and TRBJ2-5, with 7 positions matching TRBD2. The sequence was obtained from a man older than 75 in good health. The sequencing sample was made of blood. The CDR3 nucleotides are TGCAGTGCCGGAGGAGCTAGCGGAGGGGAGACCCAGTACTTC. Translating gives CSAGGASGGETQYF.